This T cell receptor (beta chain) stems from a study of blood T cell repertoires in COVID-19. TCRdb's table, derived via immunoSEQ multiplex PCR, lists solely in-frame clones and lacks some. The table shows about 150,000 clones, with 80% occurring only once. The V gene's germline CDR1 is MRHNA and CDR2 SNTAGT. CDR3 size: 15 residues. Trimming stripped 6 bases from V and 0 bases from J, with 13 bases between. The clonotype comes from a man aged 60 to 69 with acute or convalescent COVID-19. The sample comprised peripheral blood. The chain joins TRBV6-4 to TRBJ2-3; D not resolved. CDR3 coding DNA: TGTGCCAGCAGCCTGACACCCACTAGCACAGATACGCAGTATTTT. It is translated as CASSLTPTSTDTQYF.